Many counts were recorded for the clone carrying this T cell receptor beta chain. This sample was taken from a study of regulatory T cells in long-lasting Graves disease. To make TCR beta libraries, researchers used iRepertoire HTBI primers and Arm-PCR of CDR3 regions. TCRdb re-called the multiplex PCR reads through MiXCR, storing one row per CDR3 protein. The data hold a few hundred thousand distinct CDR3 sequences, with under 25% observed a single time. With 3 bases clipped from V and 3 bases from J, the junction kept 6 bases outside the gene matches. Germline V gene data show CDR1 as SEHNR and CDR2 as FQNEAQ (reference sequence). This CDR3 spans 17 amino acids. As to time point: persistent/refractory GD, antithyroid drugs over 5 years with positive TRAb. After RNA was extracted from PBMCs, the TCR library was made from it.

This sequence was found in a female donor with Graves disease. The V and J genes are TRBV7-9 and TRBJ2-7; TRBD2 matches at 15 bases. The input for sequencing was peripheral blood mononuclear cells (PBMCs), taken when the disease was refractory, from a patient treated with antithyroid drugs. Here the CDR3 DNA reads TGTGCCAGCAGCTTGGGCCGGGGACTAGCGGGAGGCTACGAGCAGTACTTC. It yields the protein CASSLGRGLAGGYEQYF. The whole variable domain, remainder taken from reference TRBV7-9 and TRBJ2-7, is DTGVSQNPRHKITKRGQNVTFRCDPISEHNRLYWYRQTLGQGPEFLTYFQNEAQLEKSRLLSDRFSAERPKGSFSTLEIQRTEQGDSAMYLCASSLGRGLAGGYEQYFGPGTRLTVT.